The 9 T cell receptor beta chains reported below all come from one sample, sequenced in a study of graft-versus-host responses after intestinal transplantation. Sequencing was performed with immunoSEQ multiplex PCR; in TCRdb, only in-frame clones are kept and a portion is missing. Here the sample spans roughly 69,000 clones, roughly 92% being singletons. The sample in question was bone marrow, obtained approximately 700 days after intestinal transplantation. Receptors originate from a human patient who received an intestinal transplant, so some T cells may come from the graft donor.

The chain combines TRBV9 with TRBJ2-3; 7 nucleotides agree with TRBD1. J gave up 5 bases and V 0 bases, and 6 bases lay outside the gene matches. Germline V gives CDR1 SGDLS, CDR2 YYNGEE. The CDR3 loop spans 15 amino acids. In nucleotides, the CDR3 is TGTGCCAGCAGCGTAGAGGGGGCGCTCGGAGATACGCAGTATTTT. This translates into CASSVEGALGDTQYF. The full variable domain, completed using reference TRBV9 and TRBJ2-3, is DSGVTQTPKHLITATGQRVTLRCSPRSGDLSVYWYQQSLDQGLQFLIQYYNGEERAKGNILERFSAQQFPDLHSELNLSSLELGDSALYFCASSVEGALGDTQYFGPGTRLTVL.

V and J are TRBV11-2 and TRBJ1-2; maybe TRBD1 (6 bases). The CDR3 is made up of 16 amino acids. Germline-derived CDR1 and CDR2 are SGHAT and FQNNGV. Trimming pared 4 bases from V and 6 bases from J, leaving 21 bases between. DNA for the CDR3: TGTGCCAGCAGCTCTATGGGCGAGGGGACACAGGATGGCTACACCTTC. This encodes CASSSMGEGTQDGYTF.

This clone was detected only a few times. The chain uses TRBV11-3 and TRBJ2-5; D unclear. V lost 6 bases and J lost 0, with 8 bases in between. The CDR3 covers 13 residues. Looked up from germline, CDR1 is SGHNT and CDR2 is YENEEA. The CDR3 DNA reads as TGTGCCAGCAGTTACACATACCAAGAGACCCAGTACTTC. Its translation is CASSYTYQETQYF.

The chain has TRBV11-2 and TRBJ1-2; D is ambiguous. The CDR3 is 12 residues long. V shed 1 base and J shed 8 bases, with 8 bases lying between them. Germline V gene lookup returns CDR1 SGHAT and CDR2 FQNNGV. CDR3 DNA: TGTGCCAGCAGCTTAGGGGCGGTAGGCTACACCTTC. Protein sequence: CASSLGAVGYTF.

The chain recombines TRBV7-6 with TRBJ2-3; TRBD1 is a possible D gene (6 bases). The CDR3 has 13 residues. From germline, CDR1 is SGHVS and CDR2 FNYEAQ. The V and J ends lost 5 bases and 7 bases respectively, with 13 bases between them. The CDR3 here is CASSPGASNTQYF. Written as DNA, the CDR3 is TGTGCCAGCAGCCCAGGGGCATCTAATACGCAGTATTTT.

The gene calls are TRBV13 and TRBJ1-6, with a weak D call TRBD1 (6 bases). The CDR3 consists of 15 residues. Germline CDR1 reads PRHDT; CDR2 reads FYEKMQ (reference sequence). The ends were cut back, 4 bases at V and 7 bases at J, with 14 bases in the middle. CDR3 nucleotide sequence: TGTGCCAGCAGCTCCCCGGGACAACTGAATTCACCCCTCCACTTT. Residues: CASSSPGQLNSPLHF.

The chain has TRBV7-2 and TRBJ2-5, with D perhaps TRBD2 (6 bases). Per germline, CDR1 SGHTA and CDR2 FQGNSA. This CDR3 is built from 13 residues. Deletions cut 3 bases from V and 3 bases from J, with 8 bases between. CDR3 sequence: CASSFGGEETQYF. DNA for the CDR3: TGTGCCAGCAGCTTTGGAGGGGAAGAGACCCAGTACTTC. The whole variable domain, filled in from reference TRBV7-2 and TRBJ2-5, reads GAGVSQSPSNKVTEKGKDVELRCDPISGHTALYWYRQSLGQGLEFLIYFQGNSAPDKSGLPSDRFSAERTGGSVSTLTIQRTQQEDSAVYLCASSFGGEETQYFGPGTRLLVL.

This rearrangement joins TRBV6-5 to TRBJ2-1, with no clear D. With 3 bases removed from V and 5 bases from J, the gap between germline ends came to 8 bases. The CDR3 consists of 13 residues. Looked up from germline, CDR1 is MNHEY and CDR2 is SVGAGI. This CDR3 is CASSYVADNEQFF. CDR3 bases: TGTGCCAGCAGTTATGTTGCGGACAATGAGCAGTTCTTC.

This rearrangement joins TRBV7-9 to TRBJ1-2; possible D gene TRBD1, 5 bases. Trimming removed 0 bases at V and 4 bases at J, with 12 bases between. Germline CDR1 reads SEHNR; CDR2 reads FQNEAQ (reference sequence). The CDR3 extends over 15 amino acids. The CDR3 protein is CASSLAALGGYGYTF. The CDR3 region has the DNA TGTGCCAGCAGCTTAGCGGCCCTGGGGGGCTATGGCTACACCTTC.